This TCR beta chain came from a study of blood T cell repertoires in COVID-19. In the study overall: Researchers got acute and convalescent COVID-19 samples from the United States, Italy and Spain.

CDR3 size: 17 residues. Trimming took 1 base from V and 9 from J; bases not matched to a gene: 8. Germline CDR1 reads SEHNR; CDR2 reads FQNEAQ (reference sequence). The repertoire was sequenced with immunoSEQ multiplex PCR; TCRdb's copy has only in-frame clones and lacks some. The table includes hundreds of thousands of clones, 80% to 90% detected once. What was sequenced was peripheral blood. The chain employs TRBV7-9 and TRBJ2-1; 14 bases line up with TRBD2. The sequence derives from a woman aged 50 to 60 who had recovered from COVID-19. The CDR3 nucleotides read TGTGCCAGCAGCTTAGGGACTAGCGGGAGGTGGAGAGGTGAGCAGTTCTTC. Its translation: CASSLGTSGRWRGEQFF.